The present T cell receptor beta chain was sequenced within a study of PD-1 blockade in classical Hodgkin lymphoma. Findings of the study overall: Exclusion removed patients who began nivolumab under 1 year after ASCT.

Specified time point: cycle 4 day 1 (C4D1), after 6 weeks of nivolumab. Every patient experienced relapse after autologous stem cell transplantation, and brentuximab vedotin exposure varied. Using immunoSEQ multiplex PCR, the repertoire was profiled, and TCRdb retains in-frame clones only, with some absent. Of about 32,000 clones in the sample, 65% to 85% were seen once. CDR1 is MDHEN and CDR2 is SYDVKM in the germline V gene. The length of the CDR3 is 15 residues. Trimming stripped 1 base from V and 1 base from J, with 10 bases between. Comment on this clone: What it binds is not known.

The TCR originated in a human donor with classical Hodgkin lymphoma. This sample comprised peripheral blood mononuclear cells (PBMCs), obtained before the fourth cycle of nivolumab. The chain recombines TRBV28 with TRBJ1-1, with D unresolved. CDR3 amino acids: CASSLLGRRNTEAFF. Written as DNA, the CDR3 is TGTGCCAGCAGTTTATTGGGCAGGAGGAACACTGAAGCTTTCTTT.